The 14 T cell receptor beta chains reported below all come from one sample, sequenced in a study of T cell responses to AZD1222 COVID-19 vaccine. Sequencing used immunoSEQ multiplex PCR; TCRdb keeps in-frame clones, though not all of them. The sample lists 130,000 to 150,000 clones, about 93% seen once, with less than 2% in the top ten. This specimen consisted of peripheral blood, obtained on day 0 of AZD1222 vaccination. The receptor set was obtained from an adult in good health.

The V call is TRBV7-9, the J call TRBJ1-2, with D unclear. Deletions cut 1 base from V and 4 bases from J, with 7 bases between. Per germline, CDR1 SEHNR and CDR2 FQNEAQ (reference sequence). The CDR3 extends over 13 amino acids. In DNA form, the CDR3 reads TGTGCCAGCAGCTTAGTTTCTAGCTATGGCTACACCTTC. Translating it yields CASSLVSSYGYTF.

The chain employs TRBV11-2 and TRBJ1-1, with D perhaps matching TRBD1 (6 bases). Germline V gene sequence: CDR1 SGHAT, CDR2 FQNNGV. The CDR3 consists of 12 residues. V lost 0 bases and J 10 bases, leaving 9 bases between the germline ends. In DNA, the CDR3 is TGTGCCAGCAGCTTAGATGTCAGGGGAGCTTTCTTT. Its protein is CASSLDVRGAFF.

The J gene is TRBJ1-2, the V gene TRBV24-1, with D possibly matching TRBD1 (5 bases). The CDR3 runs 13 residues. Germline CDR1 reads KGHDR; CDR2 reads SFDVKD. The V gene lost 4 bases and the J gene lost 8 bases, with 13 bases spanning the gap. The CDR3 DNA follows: TGTGCCACCAGTGACCCAGGGTCGGGAGGCTACACCTTC. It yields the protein CATSDPGSGGYTF.

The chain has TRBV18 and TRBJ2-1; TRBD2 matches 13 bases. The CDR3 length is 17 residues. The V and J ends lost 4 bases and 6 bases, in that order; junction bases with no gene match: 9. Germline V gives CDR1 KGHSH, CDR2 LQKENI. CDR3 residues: CASSQRTSGRRANEQFF. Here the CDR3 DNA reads TGTGCCAGCTCACAGAGGACTAGCGGGAGAAGAGCCAATGAGCAGTTCTTC.

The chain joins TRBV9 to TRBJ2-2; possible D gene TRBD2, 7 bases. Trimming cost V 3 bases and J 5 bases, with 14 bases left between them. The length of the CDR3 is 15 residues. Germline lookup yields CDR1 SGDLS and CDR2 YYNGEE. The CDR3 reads CASSGRGPGTGELFF. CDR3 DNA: TGTGCCAGCAGCGGGCGGGGGCCGGGTACCGGGGAGCTGTTTTTT.

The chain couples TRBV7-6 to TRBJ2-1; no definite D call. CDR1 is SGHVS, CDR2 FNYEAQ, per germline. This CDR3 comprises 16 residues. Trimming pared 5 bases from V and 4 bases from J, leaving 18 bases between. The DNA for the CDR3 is TGTGCCAGCAGCCTCGGGCGCGGACGGTCATACAATGAGCAGTTCTTC. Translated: CASSLGRGRSYNEQFF.

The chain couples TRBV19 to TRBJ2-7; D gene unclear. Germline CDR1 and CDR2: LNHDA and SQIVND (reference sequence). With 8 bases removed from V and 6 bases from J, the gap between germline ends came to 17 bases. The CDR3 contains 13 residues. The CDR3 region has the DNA TGTGCCAGTGCCGGGCCGGTGGGGTTCGAGCAGTACTTC. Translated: CASAGPVGFEQYF. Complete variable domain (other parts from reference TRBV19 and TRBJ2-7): DGGITQSPKYLFRKEGQNVTLSCEQNLNHDAMYWYRQDPGQGLRLIYYSQIVNDFQKGDIAEGYSVSREKKESFPLTVTSAQKNPTAFYLCASAGPVGFEQYFGPGTRLTVT.

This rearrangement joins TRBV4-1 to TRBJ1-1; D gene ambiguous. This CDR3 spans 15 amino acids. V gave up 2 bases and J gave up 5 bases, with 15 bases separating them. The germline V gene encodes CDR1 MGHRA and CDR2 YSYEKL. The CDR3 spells CASSQPTGRRTEAFF. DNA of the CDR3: TGCGCCAGCAGCCAACCTACGGGGAGGAGAACTGAAGCTTTCTTT.

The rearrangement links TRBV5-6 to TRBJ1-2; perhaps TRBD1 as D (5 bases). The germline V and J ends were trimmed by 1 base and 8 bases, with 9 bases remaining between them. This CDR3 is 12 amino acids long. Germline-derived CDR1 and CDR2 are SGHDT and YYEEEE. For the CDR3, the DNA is TGTGCCAGCAGCTTGCGCTCAGGGGGCTACACCTTC. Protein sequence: CASSLRSGGYTF.

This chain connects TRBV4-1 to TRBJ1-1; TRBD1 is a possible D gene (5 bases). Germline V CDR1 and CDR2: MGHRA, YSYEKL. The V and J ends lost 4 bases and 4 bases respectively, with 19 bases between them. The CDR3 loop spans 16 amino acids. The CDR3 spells CASSPPYYGGTTEAFF. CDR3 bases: TGCGCCAGCAGCCCACCCTATTATGGGGGAACCACTGAAGCTTTCTTT.

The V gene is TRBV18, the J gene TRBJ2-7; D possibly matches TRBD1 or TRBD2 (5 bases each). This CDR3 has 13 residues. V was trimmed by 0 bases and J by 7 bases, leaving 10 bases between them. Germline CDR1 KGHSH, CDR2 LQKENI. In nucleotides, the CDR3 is TGTGCCAGCTCACCACCGGGACCGGGGGAGCAGTACTTC. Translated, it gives CASSPPGPGEQYF.

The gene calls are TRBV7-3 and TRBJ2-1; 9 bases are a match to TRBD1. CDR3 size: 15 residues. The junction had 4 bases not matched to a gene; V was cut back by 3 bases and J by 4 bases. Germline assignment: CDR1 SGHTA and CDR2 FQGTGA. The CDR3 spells CASSFPDRGYNEQFF. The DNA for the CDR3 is TGTGCCAGCAGCTTTCCCGACAGGGGGTACAATGAGCAGTTCTTC.

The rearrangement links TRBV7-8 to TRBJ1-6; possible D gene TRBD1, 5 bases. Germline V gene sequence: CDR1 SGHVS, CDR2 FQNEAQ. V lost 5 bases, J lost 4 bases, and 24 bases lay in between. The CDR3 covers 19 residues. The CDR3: CASSLDLRFVAGYNSPLHF. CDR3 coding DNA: TGTGCCAGCAGCCTAGACTTGCGATTCGTGGCAGGGTATAATTCACCCCTCCACTTT.

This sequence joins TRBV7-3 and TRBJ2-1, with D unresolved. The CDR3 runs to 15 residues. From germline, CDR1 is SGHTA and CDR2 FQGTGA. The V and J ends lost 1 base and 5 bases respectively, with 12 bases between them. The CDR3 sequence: CASSLRPGWDNEQFF. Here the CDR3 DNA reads TGTGCCAGCAGCTTAAGGCCCGGCTGGGACAATGAGCAGTTCTTC.